The 26 T cell receptor beta chains below were found in one sample sequenced in a study of blood T cell repertoires in COVID-19. Libraries were prepared by immunoSEQ multiplex PCR; TCRdb keeps only in-frame clonotypes and omits some of them. Among under 300,000 clones listed, around 89% were seen once. Sequencing input: PBMCs or T cells enriched from blood (not recorded which). The source of these receptors is a man aged 40-55 years who had recovered from COVID-19.

A few counts support this clone. V gene TRBV9 combines with J gene TRBJ2-2, with 8 bases aligning to TRBD2. Germline V CDR1 and CDR2: SGDLS, YYNGEE. J gave up 0 bases and V 3 bases, and 1 base lay outside the gene matches. The CDR3 is made up of 15 amino acids. The CDR3 sequence is CASSERGPNTGELFF. The CDR3 DNA follows: TGTGCCAGCAGCGAGCGGGGGCCGAACACCGGGGAGCTGTTTTTT.

J is TRBJ1-3 and V is TRBV19; D remains ambiguous. There are 17 residues in the CDR3. Deletions cut 0 bases from V and 2 bases from J, with 14 bases between. Looked up from germline, CDR1 is LNHDA and CDR2 is SQIVND (reference sequence). CDR3 sequence reads: CASSIDRRSFAGNTIYF. Here the CDR3 DNA reads TGTGCCAGTAGTATAGATCGGCGGAGTTTCGCTGGAAACACCATATATTTT.

J is TRBJ1-1 and V is TRBV5-1; tentatively, D is TRBD1 (5 bases). V dropped 0 bases and J dropped 10 bases, with 19 bases sitting between them. The CDR3 covers 15 residues. Germline lookup yields CDR1 SGHRS and CDR2 YFSETQ. The CDR3 loop reads CASSLAGQLQRGAFF. The CDR3 DNA is TGCGCCAGCAGCTTGGCCGGCCAGCTCCAAAGGGGAGCTTTCTTT.

This clone was observed a few times. The chain uses TRBV7-2 and TRBJ1-3; a weak D match, TRBD1 (6 bases). V was clipped by 5 bases and J by 0 bases, with 14 bases between them. CDR1 and CDR2 (germline): SGHTA, FQGNSA. The CDR3 contains 16 residues. The CDR3 coding sequence is TGTGCCAGCAGCCAGACAGGACCCAGCTCTGGAAACACCATATATTTT. Protein: CASSQTGPSSGNTIYF.

V usage is TRBV7-2 and J usage is TRBJ1-4; D might be TRBD1 (5 bases). CDR1 SGHTA and CDR2 FQGNSA come from the germline V gene. V dropped 2 bases and J dropped 5 bases, with 9 bases sitting between them. The CDR3 length is 14 residues. The CDR3 DNA reads as TGTGCCAGCAGCTTACGGGGGGAAAATGAAAAACTGTTTTTT. Its protein product is CASSLRGENEKLFF.

The V gene is TRBV5-1, the J gene TRBJ1-5, with TRBD1 matching 9 bases. Germline-derived CDR1 and CDR2 are SGHRS and YFSETQ. CDR3 length: 15 amino acids. The V segment lost 0 bases and the J segment 7 bases; nucleotides outside the gene matches: 5. CDR3 region: CASSLGTGVDQPQHF. As DNA, the CDR3 is TGCGCCAGCAGCTTGGGGACAGGGGTCGACCAGCCCCAGCATTTT.

The genes are TRBV7-8 and TRBJ2-1, with 10 nucleotides matching TRBD2. J gave up 7 bases and V 2 bases, and 11 bases lay outside the gene matches. Looked up from germline, CDR1 is SGHVS and CDR2 is FQNEAQ. The CDR3 extends over 17 amino acids. Written as DNA, the CDR3 is TGTGCCAGCAGCTTAAATATGGGGAGCGGGAGGGCTAATGAGCAGTTCTTC. Its protein is CASSLNMGSGRANEQFF.

This chain joins TRBV7-3 and TRBJ2-1; 8 bases fit TRBD1. Trimming at V came to 1 base and at J to 8 bases, leaving 10 bases not matched to a gene. This CDR3 is built from 16 residues. Germline CDR1 and CDR2: SGHTA and FQGTGA. CDR3 DNA sequence: TGTGCCAGCAGCTTAAACCAAAGGACAGGGATACATGAGCAGTTCTTC. Its protein product is CASSLNQRTGIHEQFF.

This chain links TRBV2 with TRBJ2-7; D might be TRBD1 (6 bases). Germline V lookup: CDR1 SNHLY, CDR2 FYNNEI. The CDR3 length is 15 residues. V was trimmed by 1 base and J by 2 bases, leaving 12 bases between them. In DNA form, the CDR3 reads TGTGCCAGCAGTGAAGTCGGGACACTTACCTACGAGCAGTACTTC. Translated: CASSEVGTLTYEQYF.

The gene calls are TRBV27 and TRBJ2-7; TRBD1 matches 9 bases. Per the germline V gene, CDR1 is MNHEY and CDR2 is SMNVEV (reference sequence). Losses at the gene ends were 6 bases for V and 5 bases for J; bases not matched to a gene: 11. The CDR3 has 15 amino acids. The CDR3 nucleotides are TGTGCCAGCAGATCTCCGGGACAGGGAATTGACGAGCAGTACTTC. Encoded protein: CASRSPGQGIDEQYF.

This clone was counted at least ten times. The V and J genes are TRBV5-1 and TRBJ2-7; 8 bases are a match to TRBD2. Germline trimming cut 3 bases from V and 3 bases from J; bases unmatched to any gene: 8. Germline lookup yields CDR1 SGHRS and CDR2 YFSETQ. The CDR3 covers 15 residues. This chain's CDR3 is CASSWTGTRVYEQYF. CDR3 DNA: TGCGCCAGCAGCTGGACCGGGACTAGAGTCTACGAGCAGTACTTC.

This rearrangement joins TRBV6-5 to TRBJ1-1, with 9 bases that match TRBD1. After removal of 6 bases from V and 3 bases from J, the junction contained 8 bases not matched to a gene. The length of the CDR3 is 15 residues. From germline, CDR1 is MNHEY and CDR2 SVGAGI. CDR3 sequence: CASRLTGGAYTEAFF. CDR3 sequence (DNA): TGTGCCAGCAGACTAACAGGGGGCGCATACACTGAAGCTTTCTTT.

The chain recombines TRBV7-6 with TRBJ2-1, with a tentative D call TRBD1 (5 bases). The CDR3 is made up of 15 amino acids. Per the germline V gene, CDR1 is SGHVS and CDR2 is FNYEAQ. V was shortened by 3 bases and J by 7 bases, with 16 bases between the two germline ends. CDR3: CASSLGLGRKNEQFF. Here the CDR3 DNA reads TGTGCCAGCAGCTTGGGGCTAGGTCGAAAAAATGAGCAGTTCTTC.

V usage is TRBV4-1 and J usage is TRBJ2-3; tentative D call: TRBD1 (6 bases). Trimming took 0 bases from V and 0 from J, leaving 10 bases between them. This CDR3 is 16 amino acids long. Germline CDR1 is MGHRA and CDR2 is YSYEKL. CDR3 in DNA: TGCGCCAGCAGCCAAGAGACCGGGACAAGCACAGATACGCAGTATTTT. Protein product: CASSQETGTSTDTQYF.

The V gene is TRBV12-5, the J gene TRBJ1-1; 8 bases are a match to TRBD1. Germline V gene lookup returns CDR1 LGHNT and CDR2 FRNRAP. Unmatched junction bases numbered 1, after V lost 3 bases and J lost 1 base. The CDR3 extends over 14 amino acids. In nucleotides, the CDR3 is TGTGCTAGTGGTTTAGGGACAGGGAACACTGAAGCTTTCTTT. Translated: CASGLGTGNTEAFF.

The chain links TRBV19 to TRBJ1-2, with 9 bases identical to TRBD1. With V trimmed by 2 bases and J by 4 bases, 11 bases remained unmatched. The CDR3 runs 17 residues. Germline CDR1 LNHDA, CDR2 SQIVND (reference sequence). The CDR3 is CASSIRDRVVQSYGYTF. DNA of the CDR3: TGTGCCAGTAGTATAAGGGACAGGGTGGTTCAAAGCTATGGCTACACCTTC.

This rearrangement joins TRBV7-8 to TRBJ1-4; TRBD1 aligns across 8 bases. The length of the CDR3 is 15 residues. V dropped 1 base and J dropped 7; count of bases not matched to a gene: 5. Germline CDR1 SGHVS, CDR2 FQNEAQ. The CDR3 loop is CASSLEDRVGEKLFF. CDR3 coding DNA: TGTGCCAGCAGCTTAGAGGACAGGGTTGGTGAAAAACTGTTTTTT.

The chain is built from TRBV30 and TRBJ1-1; tentative D call: TRBD1 (6 bases). CDR1 and CDR2 from the germline V gene are GTSNPN and SVGIG (reference sequence). This CDR3 comprises 13 residues. The ends were cut back, 4 bases at V and 1 base at J, with 10 bases in the middle. CDR3 sequence reads: CAWNRDTNTEAFF. CDR3 DNA: TGTGCCTGGAACAGGGACACGAACACTGAAGCTTTCTTT. Full variable domain (outside the CDR3, taken from reference TRBV30 and TRBJ1-1): SQTIHQWPATLVQPVGSPLSLECTVEGTSNPNLYWYRQAAGRGLQLLFYSVGIGQISSEVPQNLSASRPQDRQFILSSKKLLLSDSGFYLCAWNRDTNTEAFFGQGTRLTVV.

The V gene is TRBV7-2, the J gene TRBJ2-1, with a tentative D call TRBD2 (6 bases). V was cut by 1 base and J by 0 bases, with 13 bases left in between. Germline lookup yields CDR1 SGHTA and CDR2 FQGNSA. The CDR3 is 17 amino acids. CDR3 in DNA: TGTGCCAGCAGCTTAGGGGAACGGACTACCTCCTACAATGAGCAGTTCTTC. This translates into CASSLGERTTSYNEQFF. The whole variable domain, filled in from reference TRBV7-2 and TRBJ2-1, reads GAGVSQSPSNKVTEKGKDVELRCDPISGHTALYWYRQSLGQGLEFLIYFQGNSAPDKSGLPSDRFSAERTGGSVSTLTIQRTQQEDSAVYLCASSLGERTTSYNEQFFGPGTRLTVL.

This rearrangement joins TRBV3-1 (or the pseudogene TRBV3-2) to TRBJ2-3, with TRBD2 matching 12 bases. The CDR3 runs to 15 residues. V shed 4 bases, J shed 5 bases, and the junction held 4 bases outside the gene matches. CDR1 is LGHDT and CDR2 is YNNKEL in the germline V gene (reference sequence). The CDR3 loop reads CASSPSGGALDTQYF. The CDR3 DNA sequence: TGTGCCAGCAGCCCTAGCGGGGGGGCCCTAGATACGCAGTATTTT.

The rearrangement joins TRBV6-5 to TRBJ1-4; 9 nucleotides agree with TRBD1. Per germline, CDR1 MNHEY and CDR2 SVGAGI. J lost 7 bases, V lost 2 bases, and 2 bases had no gene match. The CDR3 extends over 14 amino acids. The chain's CDR3 is CASSYGTGTEKLFF. As DNA, the CDR3 is TGTGCCAGCAGTTACGGGACAGGGACTGAAAAACTGTTTTTT.

The chain recombines TRBV6-1 with TRBJ2-5, with TRBD2 identical over 9 bases. With V trimmed by 4 bases and J by 0 bases, 6 bases remained unmatched. CDR3 size: 16 residues. Per germline, CDR1 MNHNS and CDR2 SASEGT. In DNA form, the CDR3 reads TGTGCCAGCAGTGGGCTAGCGGGAAGGTACCAAGAGACCCAGTACTTC. This codes for CASSGLAGRYQETQYF.

The chain recombines TRBV7-8 with TRBJ1-2, with D perhaps matching TRBD1 (5 bases). Germline CDR1 is SGHVS and CDR2 is FQNEAQ. V lost 4 bases, J lost 6 bases, and 18 bases lay in between. The CDR3 has 15 residues. CDR3 DNA: TGTGCCAGCAGCTCCTCGTGGGGGGGAAAGAATGGCTACACCTTC. The encoded protein is CASSSSWGGKNGYTF.

The chain is built from TRBV6-5 and TRBJ1-3; 8 bases line up with TRBD1. The CDR3 contains 15 residues. V shed 6 bases, J shed 0 bases, and the junction held 4 bases outside the gene matches. Per germline, CDR1 MNHEY and CDR2 SVGAGI. CDR3 sequence reads: CASRGDRYSGNTIYF. The CDR3, as DNA: TGTGCCAGCAGGGGGGACAGGTACTCTGGAAACACCATATATTTT.

The V and J genes are TRBV29-1 and TRBJ2-5; possible D gene TRBD2, 5 bases. The CDR3 totals 19 residues. Germline V gene sequence: CDR1 SQVTM, CDR2 ANQGSEA. Trimming took off 4 bases at V and 0 bases at J, with 27 bases between the two ends. CDR3 coding DNA: TGCAGCGTTGTAGGTGAGGGCCGGGGAAAGAGTTGGTACCAAGAGACCCAGTACTTC. Residues: CSVVGEGRGKSWYQETQYF.

The genes are TRBV28 and TRBJ2-7, with a possible D match to TRBD1 (5 bases). Germline V lookup: CDR1 MDHEN, CDR2 SYDVKM. V lost 1 base and J 4 bases, leaving 5 bases between the germline ends. This CDR3 has 12 residues. Here the CDR3 reads CASSLSGYEQYF. The CDR3, as DNA: TGTGCCAGCAGTTTATCAGGGTACGAGCAGTACTTC.